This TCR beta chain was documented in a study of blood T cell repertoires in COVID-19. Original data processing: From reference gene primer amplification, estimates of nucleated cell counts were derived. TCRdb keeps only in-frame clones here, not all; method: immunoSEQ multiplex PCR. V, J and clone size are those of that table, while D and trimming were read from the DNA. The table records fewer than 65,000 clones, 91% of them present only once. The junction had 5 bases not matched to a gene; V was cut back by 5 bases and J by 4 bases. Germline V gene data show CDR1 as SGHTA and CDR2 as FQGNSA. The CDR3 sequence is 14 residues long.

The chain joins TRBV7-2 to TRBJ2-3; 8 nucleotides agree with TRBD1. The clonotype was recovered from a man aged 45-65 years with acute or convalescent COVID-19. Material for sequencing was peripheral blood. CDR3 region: CASSPGQGSDTQYF. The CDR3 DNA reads TGTGCCAGCAGCCCAGGACAGGGATCAGATACGCAGTATTTT. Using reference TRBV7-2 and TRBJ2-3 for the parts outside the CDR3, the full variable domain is GAGVSQSPSNKVTEKGKDVELRCDPISGHTALYWYRQSLGQGLEFLIYFQGNSAPDKSGLPSDRFSAERTGGSVSTLTIQRTQQEDSAVYLCASSPGQGSDTQYFGPGTRLTVL.